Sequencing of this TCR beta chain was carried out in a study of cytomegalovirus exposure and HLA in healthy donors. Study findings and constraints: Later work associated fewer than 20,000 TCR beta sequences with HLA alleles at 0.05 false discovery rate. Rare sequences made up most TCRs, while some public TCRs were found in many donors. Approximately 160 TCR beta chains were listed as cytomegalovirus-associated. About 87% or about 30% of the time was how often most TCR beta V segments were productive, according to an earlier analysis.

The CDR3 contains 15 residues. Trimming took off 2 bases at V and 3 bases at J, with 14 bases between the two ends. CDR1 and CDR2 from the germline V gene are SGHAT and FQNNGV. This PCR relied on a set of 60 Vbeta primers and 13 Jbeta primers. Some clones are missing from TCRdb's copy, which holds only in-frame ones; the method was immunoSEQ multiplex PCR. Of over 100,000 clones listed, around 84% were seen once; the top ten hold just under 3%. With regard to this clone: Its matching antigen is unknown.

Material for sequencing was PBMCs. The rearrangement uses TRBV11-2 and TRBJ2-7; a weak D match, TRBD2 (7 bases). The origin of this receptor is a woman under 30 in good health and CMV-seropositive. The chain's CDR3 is CASSLSAGALYEQYF. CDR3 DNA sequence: TGTGCCAGCAGCTTATCGGCGGGGGCCCTCTACGAGCAGTACTTC.